Below are 17 T cell receptor beta chains sequenced from a single sample in a study of control samples from healthy donors and cancer patients. The table came from immunoSEQ multiplex PCR; TCRdb's copy has only in-frame clones and leaves some out. Seen here are around 180,000 clones, under 95% observed once, and the top ten hold 1.3% to 1.5%. Input material: blood. The source of these receptors is a woman aged 18-35 years in good health.

V gene TRBV2 combines with J gene TRBJ2-1; 7 positions agree with TRBD2. Germline lookup yields CDR1 SNHLY and CDR2 FYNNEI. The CDR3 runs 13 residues. The junction had 8 bases not matched to a gene; V was cut back by 11 bases and J by 4 bases. As DNA, the CDR3 is TGTGCCGTAAGGGGCGGGGGTTACAATGAGCAGTTCTTC. Translation gives CAVRGGGYNEQFF.

The CDR3 reads CASVPLRGFEGYTF. Written as DNA, the CDR3 is TGTGCCAGCGTCCCATTGCGGGGCTTTGAGGGCTACACCTTC. V gene TRBV11-2 combines with J gene TRBJ1-2; a weak D match, TRBD1 (5 bases). The germline gives CDR1 SGHAT, CDR2 FQNNGV. The CDR3 consists of 14 residues. Trimming removed 8 bases from V and 8 bases from J, with 21 bases in between.

The rearrangement links TRBV4-2 to TRBJ2-4, with 9 bases lining up with TRBD2. The CDR3 covers 19 residues. The germline gives CDR1 LGHNA, CDR2 YNFKEQ. The V segment lost 0 bases and the J segment 1 base; nucleotides outside the gene matches: 10. DNA of the CDR3: TGTGCCAGCAGCCAAGAGACTAGCGGAGGGGTGAAGGCCAAAAACATTCAGTACTTC. Residues: CASSQETSGGVKAKNIQYF.

The rearrangement links TRBV19 to TRBJ1-1; the D is unclear. Germline CDR1 and CDR2: LNHDA and SQIVND (reference sequence). V was pared by 2 bases and J by 7 bases, with 5 bases between. The CDR3 spans 11 residues. The CDR3 here is CASSISDEAFF. CDR3 sequence (DNA): TGTGCCAGTAGTATATCAGATGAAGCTTTCTTT.

The J gene is TRBJ2-2, the V gene TRBV5-8; no clear D gene. CDR3 length equals 15 residues. The germline CDR1 and CDR2 sequences are SGHTS and YDEGEE. The V gene lost 4 bases and the J gene lost 5 bases, with 15 bases spanning the gap. The CDR3 here is CASSRTGSLTGELFF. The CDR3 region has the DNA TGTGCCAGCAGCAGGACCGGGTCCTTAACCGGGGAGCTGTTTTTT.

The chain combines TRBV6-5 with TRBJ1-1; no definite D call. The CDR3 extends over 12 amino acids. Trimming cost V 8 bases and J 6 bases, with 13 bases left between them. Germline lookup yields CDR1 MNHEY and CDR2 SVGAGI. Here the CDR3 DNA reads TGTGCCAGCGTGGGGAGCTCCGCTGAAGCTTTCTTT. It yields the protein CASVGSSAEAFF.

The CDR3 is CASSEGGATNTGELFF. DNA for the CDR3: TGCGCCAGCAGTGAGGGGGGGGCAACGAACACCGGGGAGCTGTTTTTT. The genes are TRBV10-1 and TRBJ2-2; possibly TRBD2 for D (7 bases). Trimming removed 2 bases at V and 0 bases at J, with 10 bases between. The CDR3 totals 16 residues. In germline, CDR1 is WNHNN, CDR2 SYGVQD (reference sequence).

The rearrangement uses TRBV7-9 and TRBJ2-2, with a weak D call TRBD2 (6 bases). The CDR3 is made up of 17 amino acids. Between the trimmed V and J ends, which lost 2 bases and 0 bases, there was a span of 13 bases. Germline V gene data show CDR1 as SEHNR and CDR2 as FQNEAQ (reference sequence). The DNA of the CDR3 is TGTGCCAGCAGCTTATCCACCGGAGGGGCGAACACCGGGGAGCTGTTTTTT. It translates to CASSLSTGGANTGELFF. Full variable domain (missing parts from reference TRBV7-9 and TRBJ2-2): DTGVSQNPRHKITKRGQNVTFRCDPISEHNRLYWYRQTLGQGPEFLTYFQNEAQLEKSRLLSDRFSAERPKGSFSTLEIQRTEQGDSAMYLCASSLSTGGANTGELFFGEGSRLTVL.

J is TRBJ1-1 and V is TRBV10-3; 9 bases are a match to TRBD1. V shed 2 bases, J shed 5 bases, and the junction held 9 bases outside the gene matches. This CDR3 is 16 amino acids long. Germline CDR1 is ENHRY and CDR2 is SYGVKD. CDR3 DNA: TGTGCCATCAGTGAGGGCTCACAGGGGGCAGGAACTGAAGCTTTCTTT. Protein product: CAISEGSQGAGTEAFF.

The chain recombines TRBV3-1 (or the pseudogene TRBV3-2) with TRBJ2-7, with D hard to call. The V end lost 0 bases, the J end lost 6 bases, and 12 bases lay between the germline ends. CDR1 and CDR2 (germline): LGHDT, YNNKEL (reference sequence). CDR3 size: 14 residues. The chain's CDR3 is CASSQDLGPREQYF. CDR3 DNA sequence: TGTGCCAGCAGCCAAGATTTGGGCCCCCGCGAGCAGTACTTC.

This clone was seen a single time. This rearrangement joins TRBV28 to TRBJ1-3; no firm D call. Per the germline V gene, CDR1 is MDHEN and CDR2 is SYDVKM. CDR3 size: 17 residues. Trimming removed 1 base at V and 0 bases at J, with 13 bases between. For the CDR3, the DNA is TGTGCCAGCAGTTTATCGGGTCGACACGGCTCTGGAAACACCATATATTTT. This gives the protein CASSLSGRHGSGNTIYF.

About this clone itself: In the same sample, other DNA sequences code for this CDR3. The chain employs TRBV19 and TRBJ2-2, with 7 bases aligning to TRBD2. This CDR3 is built from 16 residues. Germline V gives CDR1 LNHDA, CDR2 SQIVND (reference sequence). V shed 2 bases, J shed 5 bases, and the junction held 8 bases outside the gene matches. CDR3 DNA sequence: TGTGCCAGTAGTATACCCGCGGGAGTGGGAACCGGGGAGCTGTTTTTT. Translated: CASSIPAGVGTGELFF.

The genes are TRBV5-1 and TRBJ2-7; 7 nucleotides line up with TRBD2. The CDR3 spans 12 residues. Unmatched junction bases numbered 3, after V lost 6 bases and J lost 3 bases. CDR1 SGHRS and CDR2 YFSETQ come from the germline V gene. The CDR3 is CASKGGNYEQYF. CDR3 nucleotide sequence: TGCGCCAGCAAGGGAGGGAACTACGAGCAGTACTTC.

This rearrangement joins TRBV5-4 to TRBJ2-7, with D perhaps TRBD1 (5 bases). The ends were cut back, 4 bases at V and 2 bases at J, with 10 bases in the middle. This CDR3 has 13 residues. Germline V CDR1 and CDR2: SGHNT, YYREEE (reference sequence). In nucleotides, the CDR3 is TGTGCCAGCAGCCGAAGGGGCGCCTACGAGCAGTACTTC. It specifies CASSRRGAYEQYF. The full variable domain, completed using reference TRBV5-4 and TRBJ2-7, is ETGVTQSPTHLIKTRGQQVTLRCSSQSGHNTVSWYQQALGQGPQFIFQYYREEENGRGNFPPRFSGLQFPNYSSELNVNALELDDSALYLCASSRRGAYEQYFGPGTRLTVT.

This clone was observed a single time. The gene calls are TRBV5-4 and TRBJ2-1; weak D call: TRBD2 (5 bases). V lost 4 bases and J lost 4, with 9 bases in between. CDR1 is SGHNT, CDR2 YYREEE, per germline (reference sequence). This CDR3 comprises 13 residues. The CDR3 here is CASSADSYNEQFF. DNA of the CDR3: TGTGCCAGCAGCGCGGACTCGTACAATGAGCAGTTCTTC.

The chain employs TRBV4-2 and TRBJ1-5; unclear D gene. Trimming removed 0 bases from V and 6 bases from J, with 18 bases in between. Germline CDR1 reads LGHNA; CDR2 reads YNFKEQ. The CDR3 runs 17 residues. The CDR3: CASSQEGRPTEGQPQHF. CDR3 DNA sequence: TGTGCCAGCAGCCAAGAAGGGCGTCCGACGGAGGGTCAGCCCCAGCATTTT.

J is TRBJ1-4 and V is TRBV5-6; 9 bases are a match to TRBD1. V lost 4 bases, J lost 12 bases, and 10 bases stayed unmatched. The CDR3 has 14 amino acids. CDR1 SGHDT and CDR2 YYEEEE come from the germline V gene. The CDR3 reads CASSLRTGEEQLFF. DNA of the CDR3: TGTGCCAGCAGCCTGCGGACAGGGGAGGAACAACTGTTTTTT.